The text below deals with one T cell receptor (beta chain). Between the trimmed V and J ends, which lost 2 bases and 6 bases, there was a span of 16 bases. CDR1 and CDR2 from the germline V gene are LNHDA and SQIVND (reference sequence). The CDR3 sequence is 16 residues long. The record originates from a study of OX40 agonist ivuxolimab in advanced cancers. Assay: immunoSEQ multiplex PCR; the TCRdb copy retains only in-frame clones and omits some. The table lists some 90,000 clones, more than 75% of them singletons. Blood was sampled at baseline, cycle 4 day 1, and cycle 7 day 1. The sequencing used CD4+ or CD8+ T cells sorted from blood, collected in a trial of the OX40 agonist ivuxolimab. The sequence was obtained from an adult with an advanced solid tumor such as melanoma, head and neck, liver or kidney cancer. This chain uses TRBV19 with TRBJ2-2; D call uncertain. CDR3 sequence: CASSISDPTTAGELFF. CDR3 DNA sequence: TGTGCCAGTAGTATATCCGACCCAACCACGGCCGGGGAGCTGTTTTTT.